Presented here are 32 T cell receptor beta chains from one specimen sequenced in a study of shared clonotypes between healthy human individuals. Method: immunoSEQ multiplex PCR; TCRdb's copy keeps in-frame clones and lacks some. The table includes roughly 2.5 million clones, just over 90% detected once. The sequenced material came from naive CD4+ T cells sorted from blood. Described subset: CD45RA+ positively selected. These receptors were collected from a man aged 18 to 30 in good health.

At least ten counts were recorded for this clone. The chain has TRBV7-9 and TRBJ2-2; D is undetermined. V lost 5 bases and J lost 1, with 8 bases in between. Germline V lookup: CDR1 SEHNR, CDR2 FQNEAQ (reference sequence). This CDR3 region has 14 residues. DNA of the CDR3: TGTGCCAGCAGCCCTTCGAAGAACACCGGGGAGCTGTTTTTT. Its protein is CASSPSKNTGELFF. The variable domain in full, completed from reference TRBV7-9 and TRBJ2-2, reads DTGVSQNPRHKITKRGQNVTFRCDPISEHNRLYWYRQTLGQGPEFLTYFQNEAQLEKSRLLSDRFSAERPKGSFSTLEIQRTEQGDSAMYLCASSPSKNTGELFFGEGSRLTVL.

This chain joins TRBV5-8 and TRBJ1-6; possibly TRBD1 for D (5 bases). The CDR3 sequence is 15 residues long. Per germline, CDR1 SGHTS and CDR2 YDEGEE. V lost 1 base and J 10 bases, leaving 15 bases between the germline ends. CDR3 amino acids: CASSLRGQGSSPLHF. CDR3 nucleotides: TGTGCCAGCAGCTTGAGAGGGCAGGGATCGTCACCCCTCCACTTT.

The V call is TRBV7-2, the J call TRBJ2-7; 10 bases are a match to TRBD1. In germline, CDR1 is SGHTA, CDR2 FQGNSA. The CDR3 sequence is 15 residues long. J lost 1 base, V lost 5 bases, and 5 bases had no gene match. As DNA, the CDR3 is TGTGCCAGCAGCCCACAGGGACAGGGGTCCTACGAGCAGTACTTC. This gives the protein CASSPQGQGSYEQYF.

The V gene is TRBV5-1, the J gene TRBJ2-5; a weak D match, TRBD2 (5 bases). CDR3 length: 14 amino acids. The germline CDR1 and CDR2 sequences are SGHRS and YFSETQ. The ends were cut back, 3 bases at V and 3 bases at J, with 12 bases in the middle. In DNA, the CDR3 is TGCGCCAGCAGCTCGGGATGGTGGGAAGAGACCCAGTACTTC. Residues: CASSSGWWEETQYF.

This chain links TRBV18 with TRBJ2-1; D is uncertain. The V and J ends lost 3 bases and 0 bases respectively, with 12 bases between them. The CDR3 has 16 residues. Germline CDR1 KGHSH, CDR2 LQKENI. CDR3 loop: CASSPLGIISYNEQFF. CDR3 sequence (DNA): TGTGCCAGCTCACCGCTGGGGATTATCTCCTACAATGAGCAGTTCTTC.

This chain uses TRBV5-1 with TRBJ2-7; 10 bases align to TRBD2. The V and J ends lost 4 bases and 0 bases, in that order; junction bases with no gene match: 13. Germline V gene data show CDR1 as SGHRS and CDR2 as YFSETQ. The CDR3 runs to 18 residues. This CDR3 is CASSRGLAGGPSSYEQYF. CDR3 DNA: TGCGCCAGCAGCCGCGGGTTAGCGGGGGGCCCTAGCTCCTACGAGCAGTACTTC.

CDR3 sequence reads: CASSLGDRGNTEAFF. The CDR3 DNA follows: TGTGCCAGCAGCCTAGGGGACAGGGGGAACACTGAAGCTTTCTTT. The chain combines TRBV7-2 with TRBJ1-1; 10 bases align to TRBD1. Germline V CDR1 and CDR2: SGHTA, FQGNSA. Losses at the gene ends were 5 bases for V and 1 base for J; bases not matched to a gene: 4. CDR3 length: 15 residues.

The chain carries TRBV7-9 and TRBJ1-5; no definite D call. The CDR3 is 15 amino acids. Per germline, CDR1 SEHNR and CDR2 FQNEAQ (reference sequence). V was trimmed by 3 bases and J by 3 bases, leaving 12 bases between them. The CDR3 nucleotides are TGTGCCAGCAGCTTGGGAGGTGGTAACAATCAGCCCCAGCATTTT. This sequence encodes CASSLGGGNNQPQHF.

The rearrangement links TRBV9 to TRBJ1-1, with unresolved D. The CDR3 consists of 13 residues. V shed 3 bases and J shed 1 base, with 7 bases lying between them. Germline CDR1 and CDR2: SGDLS and YYNGEE. The CDR3 DNA is TGTGCCAGCAGCGGACGACAGAACACTGAAGCTTTCTTT. It translates to CASSGRQNTEAFF.

The chain has TRBV27 and TRBJ2-3; a possible D gene is TRBD2 (6 bases). The germline V gene encodes CDR1 MNHEY and CDR2 SMNVEV (reference sequence). The CDR3 is 15 amino acids. V lost 0 bases and J 2 bases, leaving 9 bases between the germline ends. Here the CDR3 reads CASSLSLANTDTQYF. For the CDR3, the DNA is TGTGCCAGCAGTTTATCACTAGCCAACACAGATACGCAGTATTTT.

The chain links TRBV7-2 to TRBJ2-3; D remains ambiguous. V lost 6 bases and J lost 0, with 7 bases in between. This CDR3 comprises 13 residues. Germline assignment: CDR1 SGHTA and CDR2 FQGNSA. CDR3 residues: CASRATSTDTQYF. In DNA, the CDR3 is TGTGCCAGCAGGGCAACAAGCACAGATACGCAGTATTTT.

CDR3 coding DNA: TGTGCCAGCAGCTTACTAGCGGGGCAAAATGAGCAGTTCTTC. This encodes CASSLLAGQNEQFF. The chain is built from TRBV7-9 and TRBJ2-1; 9 bases match TRBD2. The CDR3 runs 14 residues. CDR1 and CDR2 from the germline V gene are SEHNR and FQNEAQ (reference sequence). With V trimmed by 2 bases and J by 7 bases, 3 bases remained unmatched.

The chain couples TRBV7-2 to TRBJ1-4; 9 bases map to TRBD1. The CDR3 loop spans 15 amino acids. J gave up 7 bases and V 4 bases, and 7 bases lay outside the gene matches. Germline V lookup: CDR1 SGHTA, CDR2 FQGNSA. CDR3 protein: CASSSSGTGPEKLFF. The CDR3 DNA reads as TGTGCCAGCAGCTCATCCGGGACAGGGCCTGAAAAACTGTTTTTT.

The chain links TRBV5-6 to TRBJ1-5; D gene ambiguous. Germline V gives CDR1 SGHDT, CDR2 YYEEEE. Trimming stripped 1 base from V and 7 bases from J, with 12 bases between. CDR3 length equals 14 residues. The DNA for the CDR3 is TGTGCCAGCAGCTTGAAAGGGAGACACCAGCCCCAGCATTTT. Amino acid sequence: CASSLKGRHQPQHF.

In this sample, this clone turned up a few times. Other DNA sequences in the same sample also yield this CDR3. The V gene is TRBV5-1, the J gene TRBJ1-1; D unresolved. The germline V gene has CDR1 SGHRS and CDR2 YFSETQ. V lost 0 bases and J lost 11, with 8 bases in between. The CDR3 loop spans 11 amino acids. DNA for the CDR3: TGCGCCAGCAGCTTGGAAGGGAGGGCTTTCTTT. As protein: CASSLEGRAFF.

The rearrangement uses TRBV11-2 and TRBJ1-1; D is ambiguous. Trimming took off 3 bases at V and 1 base at J, with 15 bases between the two ends. The V gene's germline CDR1 is SGHAT and CDR2 FQNNGV. The CDR3 contains 16 residues. The CDR3 region has the DNA TGTGCCAGCAGCTTGAGGGATTCGGTAAGGAACACTGAAGCTTTCTTT. Its protein product is CASSLRDSVRNTEAFF.

This clone was seen just once. The rearrangement joins TRBV30 to TRBJ1-3; 7 bases map to TRBD1. Germline V CDR1 and CDR2: GTSNPN, SVGIG (reference sequence). The V segment lost 3 bases and the J segment 3 bases; nucleotides outside the gene matches: 8. This CDR3 is 15 amino acids long. Here the CDR3 reads CAWSIGGQYGNTIYF. As DNA, the CDR3 is TGTGCCTGGAGCATAGGGGGCCAGTATGGAAACACCATATATTTT.

The CDR3 bases are TGTGCCAGCAGCCAAATCTCAGCGGGGGGAAGTGAGACCCAGTACTTC. Its protein product is CASSQISAGGSETQYF. The chain employs TRBV4-2 and TRBJ2-5, with 9 positions matching TRBD2. The V gene end was trimmed by 2 bases and the J gene end by 5 bases; junction bases not matched to a gene: 9. The CDR3 length is 16 residues. From germline, CDR1 is LGHNA and CDR2 YNFKEQ.

This chain connects TRBV5-1 to TRBJ2-1, with a possible D match to TRBD1 (5 bases). There are 16 residues in the CDR3. Germline V gene lookup returns CDR1 SGHRS and CDR2 YFSETQ. V shed 0 bases and J shed 0 bases, with 10 bases lying between them. The CDR3 sequence is CASSLGGPISYNEQFF. CDR3 DNA sequence: TGCGCCAGCAGCTTGGGGGGCCCTATCTCCTACAATGAGCAGTTCTTC.

This chain connects TRBV5-6 to TRBJ1-1, with D uncertain. CDR3 size: 12 residues. Per the germline V gene, CDR1 is SGHDT and CDR2 is YYEEEE. V was cut by 7 bases and J by 1 base, with 8 bases left in between. As DNA, the CDR3 is TGTGCCAGCGGGCGGGGGAACACTGAAGCTTTCTTT. Translating gives CASGRGNTEAFF.

The V gene is TRBV5-3, the J gene TRBJ2-7; no reliable D call. TRBV5-3 carries the ORF label, with uncertain function. The CDR3 covers 9 residues. Between the trimmed V and J ends, which lost 9 bases and 0 bases, there was a span of 1 base. The CDR3 sequence: CANSYEQYF. CDR3 DNA: TGTGCCAACTCCTACGAGCAGTACTTC.

V gene TRBV5-1 combines with J gene TRBJ1-4, with no clear D. The CDR3 has 16 amino acids. Germline CDR1 SGHRS, CDR2 YFSETQ. V was shortened by 0 bases and J by 5 bases, with 14 bases between the two germline ends. This CDR3 is CASSLDVLGRNEKLFF. The CDR3 bases are TGCGCCAGCAGCTTGGACGTCCTGGGCCGAAATGAAAAACTGTTTTTT.

The chain couples TRBV15 to TRBJ2-3, with TRBD2 matching 10 bases. The ends lost 0 bases at V and 2 bases at J; junction bases unmatched: 8. The CDR3 is made up of 18 amino acids. Germline lookup yields CDR1 LNHNV and CDR2 YYDKDF (reference sequence). In nucleotides, the CDR3 is TGTGCCACCAGCAGAGATCGATTAGCGGGGGGAAACACAGATACGCAGTATTTT. The encoded protein is CATSRDRLAGGNTDTQYF.

The V gene is TRBV29-1, the J gene TRBJ2-1; 10 bases line up with TRBD1. The length of the CDR3 is 15 residues. Germline CDR1 SQVTM, CDR2 ANQGSEA. With V trimmed by 4 bases and J by 4 bases, 7 bases remained unmatched. DNA for the CDR3: TGCAGCGTTGCCACTGACAGGGGGCCTTACAATGAGCAGTTCTTC. Translation gives CSVATDRGPYNEQFF.

This chain joins TRBV5-6 and TRBJ2-7, with a tentative D call TRBD2 (6 bases). V shed 1 base and J shed 6 bases, with 8 bases lying between them. Germline CDR1 reads SGHDT; CDR2 reads YYEEEE. The CDR3 loop spans 12 amino acids. CDR3 region: CASSLWEVEQYF. The DNA of the CDR3 is TGTGCCAGCAGCTTGTGGGAGGTCGAGCAGTACTTC.

The chain couples TRBV19 to TRBJ1-5; D might be TRBD1 (6 bases). The germline V gene encodes CDR1 LNHDA and CDR2 SQIVND (reference sequence). The V and J ends lost 6 bases and 7 bases respectively, with 13 bases between them. This CDR3 comprises 13 residues. The CDR3 protein is CASRNDRTQPQHF. CDR3 DNA: TGTGCCAGTAGAAACGACAGGACCCAGCCCCAGCATTTT.

The chain carries TRBV6-1 and TRBJ2-3; TRBD2 aligns across 9 bases. There are 16 residues in the CDR3. Losses at the gene ends were 2 bases for V and 0 bases for J; bases not matched to a gene: 3. CDR1 is MNHNS, CDR2 SASEGT, per germline. The CDR3 DNA reads TGTGCCAGCAGTGAACTGCGGGGGGGCAGCACAGATACGCAGTATTTT. Translation gives CASSELRGGSTDTQYF.

The rearrangement links TRBV6-1 to TRBJ1-2, with no clear D. CDR3 length: 16 residues. The V end was cut by 3 bases, the J end by 0 bases, with 14 bases between. The V gene's germline CDR1 is MNHNS and CDR2 SASEGT. The CDR3 DNA follows: TGTGCCAGCAGTGATCTCGGTAACTTAGCTAACTATGGCTACACCTTC. This gives the protein CASSDLGNLANYGYTF.

The genes are TRBV2 and TRBJ2-5, with a weak D call TRBD2 (5 bases). In germline, CDR1 is SNHLY, CDR2 FYNNEI. Trimming left V 8 bases short and J 4 bases short, with 11 bases between. CDR3 length: 12 amino acids. CDR3 residues: CASGPGVETQYF. DNA for the CDR3: TGTGCCAGCGGACCCGGGGTAGAGACCCAGTACTTC.

The chain has TRBV7-6 and TRBJ2-1, with 11 bases aligning to TRBD1. The V gene's germline CDR1 is SGHVS and CDR2 FNYEAQ. The ends lost 6 bases at V and 5 bases at J; junction bases unmatched: 6. This CDR3 is 15 amino acids long. This CDR3 reads CASRVGTGGNNEQFF. CDR3 DNA: TGTGCCAGCAGAGTAGGGACAGGGGGTAACAATGAGCAGTTCTTC.

This clone has just a few counts. V and J are TRBV30 and TRBJ1-2; TRBD1 is a possible D gene (5 bases). CDR1 and CDR2 (germline): GTSNPN, SVGIG (reference sequence). Trimming removed 1 base from V and 4 bases from J, with 10 bases in between. CDR3 size: 13 residues. The DNA for the CDR3 is TGTGCCTGGAGTGAGAGCAGGGCCTATGGCTACACCTTC. This translates into CAWSESRAYGYTF.

The gene calls are TRBV7-2 and TRBJ1-2; 8 nucleotides align to TRBD1. Germline assignment: CDR1 SGHTA and CDR2 FQGNSA. The length of the CDR3 is 16 residues. The V gene end was trimmed by 2 bases and the J gene end by 4 bases; junction bases not matched to a gene: 9. CDR3 residues: CASSLSRSQGGYGYTF. For the CDR3, the DNA is TGTGCCAGCAGCTTATCCCGTTCACAGGGGGGCTATGGCTACACCTTC.